The subject of this entry is one T cell receptor (beta chain). Only in-frame clones appear in the TCRdb table, and some are missing; sequencing was by immunoSEQ multiplex PCR. This repertoire shows 9,500 to 13,000 clones, over 80% found once; its top ten account for roughly 2.3%. The data belong to a study of CD4 T cells in relation to SARS-CoV-2 and coronaviruses. Overall study: The HLA restriction of the shared crossreactive spike epitopes was mapped.

With V trimmed by 4 bases and J by 3 bases, 9 bases remained unmatched. The CDR3 is 18 amino acids. Germline CDR1 SGHNT, CDR2 YENEEA. Sequencing was carried out using naive CD4+ T cells from PBMCs. Indicated subset: naive CD4+ T cells isolated by negative enrichment. The receptor comes from an adult with COVID-19. The chain joins TRBV11-3 to TRBJ2-3, with TRBD2 identical over 14 bases. Here the CDR3 DNA reads TGTGCCAGCAGCTCTCCGGGACTAGCGGGGGCGCCAACAGATACGCAGTATTTT. Translated, it gives CASSSPGLAGAPTDTQYF.